A single sample gave rise to the 18 T cell receptor beta chains below, sequenced in a study of shared clonotypes between healthy human individuals. CD45RO negativity and positive selection for CCR7 defined naive CD8 cells, a population that excluded terminally differentiated effector memory CD45RA+ cells. Using immunoSEQ multiplex PCR, the repertoire was profiled, and TCRdb retains in-frame clones only, with some absent. This repertoire shows around 600,000 clones, approximately 95% found once; its top ten account for approximately 0.12%. The sequenced sample consisted of naive CD8+ T cells sorted from blood. Every receptor here comes from a woman aged 25-40 years in good health.

The chain is built from TRBV7-9 and TRBJ2-7; D call uncertain. The CDR3 extends over 13 amino acids. Trimming removed 5 bases at V and 1 base at J, with 9 bases between. The germline gives CDR1 SEHNR, CDR2 FQNEAQ (reference sequence). The CDR3 DNA follows: TGTGCCAGCAGCCCCCTGAGGTCCTACGAGCAGTACTTC. It translates to CASSPLRSYEQYF.

The gene calls are TRBV4-1 and TRBJ1-3; the match to TRBD1 covers 9 bases. The ends lost 2 bases at V and 8 bases at J; junction bases unmatched: 7. The germline gives CDR1 MGHRA, CDR2 YSYEKL. The CDR3 is 15 residues long. CDR3 DNA sequence: TGCGCCAGCAGCCAACGGACAGGGGTATTGGACACCATATATTTT. Protein sequence: CASSQRTGVLDTIYF.

The V and J genes are TRBV7-8 and TRBJ2-7, with TRBD2 matching 13 bases. CDR3 length equals 16 residues. Germline V gene data show CDR1 as SGHVS and CDR2 as FQNEAQ. The ends lost 1 base at V and 2 bases at J; junction bases unmatched: 2. The CDR3 reads CASSLGTSGRPYEQYF. CDR3 in DNA: TGTGCCAGCAGCTTAGGGACTAGCGGGAGACCCTACGAGCAGTACTTC.

The chain combines TRBV28 with TRBJ2-1; 7 bases line up with TRBD1. The junction had 6 bases not matched to a gene; V was cut back by 7 bases and J by 0 bases. Looked up from germline, CDR1 is MDHEN and CDR2 is SYDVKM. The CDR3 covers 15 residues. The chain's CDR3 is CASNPGQSSYNEQFF. For the CDR3, the DNA is TGTGCCAGCAACCCGGGACAGAGCTCCTACAATGAGCAGTTCTTC.

This chain connects TRBV28 to TRBJ2-1; 7 positions match TRBD2. The CDR3 runs to 15 residues. J was trimmed by 4 bases and V by 6 bases; bases with no gene match: 9. Germline CDR1 and CDR2: MDHEN and SYDVKM. CDR3 region: CASRPVGLSYNEQFF. CDR3 DNA sequence: TGTGCCAGCAGGCCAGTGGGACTATCATACAATGAGCAGTTCTTC.

This rearrangement joins TRBV7-3 to TRBJ2-7; possibly TRBD1 or TRBD2 for D (5 bases each). The CDR3 is 13 residues long. V lost 2 bases to trimming and J lost 6 bases, with 11 bases between them. CDR1 SGHTA and CDR2 FQGTGA come from the germline V gene. The DNA of the CDR3 is TGTGCCAGCAGCTTAGATTGGGGGACCGAGCAGTACTTC. This translates into CASSLDWGTEQYF.

The chain recombines TRBV27 with TRBJ1-2; the D is unclear. The CDR3 runs to 17 residues. The V end lost 10 bases, the J end lost 1 base, and 25 bases lay between the germline ends. Germline assignment: CDR1 MNHEY and CDR2 SMNVEV (reference sequence). CDR3 nucleotides: TGTGCCACTAGCGGTAAGGGCGTGGCGTCCTTTAACTATGGCTACACCTTC. This encodes CATSGKGVASFNYGYTF.

The CDR3 nucleotides read TGTGCCAGCAGCTTAAATACCGCCCACTCCTACGAGCAGTACTTC. Translated, it gives CASSLNTAHSYEQYF. This chain uses TRBV7-8 with TRBJ2-7; the D is unclear. Between the trimmed V and J ends, which lost 2 bases and 0 bases, there was a span of 11 bases. Germline loops: CDR1 SGHVS, CDR2 FQNEAQ. The CDR3 consists of 15 residues.

The CDR3 here is CAWVYGYGYTF. The CDR3 bases are TGTGCCTGGGTTTACGGCTATGGCTACACCTTC. The V call is TRBV30, the J call TRBJ1-2; no definite D call. The CDR3 is 11 residues long. Germline V gene lookup returns CDR1 GTSNPN and CDR2 SVGIG (reference sequence). The V and J ends lost 5 bases and 4 bases respectively, with 8 bases between them.

The chain is built from TRBV10-3 and TRBJ2-7, with D hard to call. V dropped 5 bases and J dropped 5 bases, with 16 bases sitting between them. This CDR3 comprises 14 residues. Germline assignment: CDR1 ENHRY and CDR2 SYGVKD. CDR3 amino acids: CAISTLVSSDEQYF. CDR3 nucleotide sequence: TGTGCCATCAGTACTCTAGTCTCTTCTGACGAGCAGTACTTC.

The chain combines TRBV13 with TRBJ1-2; D is possibly TRBD1 (6 bases). The CDR3 loop spans 15 amino acids. Trimming took 5 bases from V and 2 from J, leaving 15 bases between them. Germline CDR1 reads PRHDT; CDR2 reads FYEKMQ (reference sequence). CDR3 in amino acids: CASSPTGSGNYGYTF. DNA for the CDR3: TGTGCCAGCAGCCCGACAGGCAGCGGGAACTATGGCTACACCTTC.

This clone was detected once. The J gene is TRBJ2-7, the V gene TRBV27; D might be TRBD2 (5 bases). Germline assignment: CDR1 MNHEY and CDR2 SMNVEV (reference sequence). The CDR3 covers 14 residues. Deletions cut 5 bases from V and 0 bases from J, with 11 bases between. CDR3: CASSPRTDSYEQYF. CDR3 sequence (DNA): TGTGCCAGCAGTCCCCGGACTGACTCCTACGAGCAGTACTTC.

The chain joins TRBV27 to TRBJ2-7; TRBD2 matches 10 bases. This CDR3 spans 15 amino acids. The germline CDR1 and CDR2 sequences are MNHEY and SMNVEV (reference sequence). V dropped 2 bases and J dropped 6; count of bases not matched to a gene: 7. This chain's CDR3 is CASSLQREGRGEQYF. CDR3 in DNA: TGTGCCAGCAGTTTACAGCGGGAGGGCCGGGGCGAGCAGTACTTC.

The chain is built from TRBV7-9 and TRBJ1-2; D ambiguous. The CDR3 is 11 amino acids. The V and J ends lost 4 bases and 2 bases respectively, with 2 bases between them. The V gene's germline CDR1 is SEHNR and CDR2 FQNEAQ (reference sequence). The DNA of the CDR3 is TGTGCCAGCAGCTCAAACTATGGCTACACCTTC. Translated: CASSSNYGYTF. Full variable domain (rest looked up from reference TRBV7-9 and TRBJ1-2): DTGVSQNPRHKITKRGQNVTFRCDPISEHNRLYWYRQTLGQGPEFLTYFQNEAQLEKSRLLSDRFSAERPKGSFSTLEIQRTEQGDSAMYLCASSSNYGYTFGSGTRLTVV.

The CDR3 loop is CASSLEGNPKQYF. DNA for the CDR3: TGCGCCAGCAGCTTGGAAGGGAACCCAAAGCAGTACTTC. This chain links TRBV5-1 with TRBJ2-7; D unresolved. Germline lookup yields CDR1 SGHRS and CDR2 YFSETQ. This CDR3 is built from 13 residues. The germline V and J ends were trimmed by 0 bases and 8 bases, with 12 bases remaining between them.

The V and J genes are TRBV5-1 and TRBJ2-7; D ambiguous. Germline V gives CDR1 SGHRS, CDR2 YFSETQ. The CDR3 spans 12 residues. V was cut by 3 bases and J by 2 bases, with 6 bases left in between. Here the CDR3 reads CASSYGTYEQYF. For the CDR3, the DNA is TGCGCCAGCAGCTATGGGACCTACGAGCAGTACTTC.

This clone was seen just once. The gene calls are TRBV6-5 and TRBJ2-7, with a tentative D call TRBD2 (6 bases). Germline-derived CDR1 and CDR2 are MNHEY and SVGAGI. V was trimmed by 5 bases and J by 2 bases, leaving 10 bases between them. CDR3 length equals 13 residues. The CDR3 nucleotides are TGTGCCAGCAGTATTAGCGGAGCCTACGAGCAGTACTTC. It codes for CASSISGAYEQYF.

The chain carries TRBV19 and TRBJ2-5, with a tentative D call TRBD2 (6 bases). Deletions cut 2 bases from V and 7 bases from J, with 14 bases between. CDR3 length equals 14 residues. The germline gives CDR1 LNHDA, CDR2 SQIVND (reference sequence). CDR3 sequence: CASSIFGGEGTQYF. CDR3 in DNA: TGTGCCAGTAGTATATTCGGCGGGGAAGGGACCCAGTACTTC.